Listed here is a single T cell receptor beta chain. The sample is drawn from a study of blood T cell repertoires in COVID-19. Study overall: Sources were T cells, B-cell-depleted T cells, or PBMCs; the material itself was cDNA or gDNA.

Assay used: immunoSEQ multiplex PCR; TCRdb lists only in-frame clones, some missing. The sample yields about 400,000 clones, 70% to 90% seen once. CDR1 is LNHNV, CDR2 YYDKDF, per germline (reference sequence). The CDR3 runs to 17 residues. Trimming cost V 0 bases and J 2 bases, with 14 bases left between them. Participant ages covered roughly 18 to 89 years across 25 or so US areas. Participants had their cohort set by participant-reported clinical history. Sequenced material: PBMCs or T cells enriched from blood (not recorded which). The clonotype originates from a woman aged 40 to 49 with acute COVID-19. This sequence joins TRBV15 and TRBJ1-5; weak D call: TRBD1 (6 bases). CDR3 sequence (DNA): TGTGCCACCAGCAGAGATCGGACAGCGCCTCGCAATCAGCCCCAGCATTTT. Translated: CATSRDRTAPRNQPQHF.